Shown below are 4 T cell receptor beta chains from a single sample sequenced in a study of T cells in women clearing cervical HPV infection. The repertoire was sequenced with immunoSEQ multiplex PCR; TCRdb's copy has only in-frame clones and lacks some. Across approximately 13,000 clones, the top ten clones capture roughly 8.2% of the sample. The sample comprised blood buffy coat. These receptors came from a woman aged 18-70 years with a cervical HPV16 infection that either progressed to CIN3+ or cleared (not recorded which).

As concerns this clone: Sequencing ends 3 residues short of the CDR3 end; the germline J gene provides the rest. This chain links TRBV20-1 with TRBJ2-1; 10 bases are shared with TRBD2. The CDR3 has 18 residues. The V segment lost 3 bases and the J segment 1 base; nucleotides outside the gene matches: 12. Germline-derived CDR1 and CDR2 are DFQATT and SNEGSKA (reference sequence). Partial CDR3 DNA: TGCAGTGCTAGCCCCTCCAAGCGGGGGGGGGTTTCCTACAATGAG. Its translation is CSASPSKRGGVSYNE. The entire CDR3 protein is CSASPSKRGGVSYNEQFF.

As to this clone: The read ends 3 residues before the CDR3 terminus; that terminus is restored from the germline J gene. V and J are TRBV7-9 and TRBJ2-2; 7 positions match TRBD2. The CDR3 runs to 15 residues. Trimming took 8 bases from V and 6 from J; bases not matched to a gene: 12. From germline, CDR1 is SEHNR and CDR2 FQNEAQ (reference sequence). Partial CDR3 DNA: TGTGCCAGCTCCCGGACGGGGGGTTATGCCGGGGAG. The encoded protein is CASSRTGGYAGE. The whole CDR3 protein is CASSRTGGYAGELFF.

Remarks on this clone: The read stops 3 residues short of the end of the CDR3; the missing end is completed from the germline J gene. V and J are TRBV19 and TRBJ1-5; D is uncertain. In germline, CDR1 is LNHDA, CDR2 SQIVND (reference sequence). This CDR3 spans 16 amino acids. Trimming pared 1 base from V and 3 bases from J, leaving 13 bases between. The CDR3 loop reads CASSIGRQANNQPQHF. CDR3 DNA (partial): TGTGCCAGTAGTATAGGTAGGCAGGCTAACAATCAGCCC.

Of note for this clone: The DNA ends 3 residues before the CDR3 does, and the rest of the CDR3 is filled in from the germline J gene. This chain connects TRBV7-9 to TRBJ2-3, with 7 bases aligning to TRBD1. CDR3 size: 15 residues. CDR1 and CDR2 from the germline V gene are SEHNR and FQNEAQ (reference sequence). The CDR3 loop reads CASSSPNRGQETQYF. Partial CDR3 DNA: TGTGCCAGCAGCTCTCCTAACAGGGGCCAAGAGACG. The whole variable domain, filled in from reference TRBV7-9 and TRBJ2-3, reads DTGVSQNPRHKITKRGQNVTFRCDPISEHNRLYWYRQTLGQGPEFLTYFQNEAQLEKSRLLSDRFSAERPKGSFSTLEIQRTEQGDSAMYLCASSSPNRGQETQYFGPGTRLTVL.